This T cell receptor (beta chain) emerged from a study of monozygotic twins with inflammatory bowel disease. General study results and limits: Fewer clonotypes were shared with others by IBD patients than by healthy twins, especially with disease activity. Differing immunosuppressive treatments may have added variability to patient repertoires.

Germline assignment: CDR1 MNHEY and CDR2 SMNVEV (reference sequence). This CDR3 comprises 16 residues. Each CDR3 protein gets one entry in TCRdb, which reprocessed the 5' RACE reads and gives no DNA. This repertoire includes 350,000 to 400,000 distinct CDR3 sequences. Remarks on this clonotype: Its antigen is as yet unknown.

The specimen was blood. This TCR came from a human donor with ulcerative colitis or Crohn's disease, or a healthy co-twin of an affected twin (not recorded which). The chain joins TRBV27 to TRBJ2-7; TCRdb proposes TRBD1, but this gene call is untestable without DNA. This CDR3 is CASSLSGDRTTYEQYF.